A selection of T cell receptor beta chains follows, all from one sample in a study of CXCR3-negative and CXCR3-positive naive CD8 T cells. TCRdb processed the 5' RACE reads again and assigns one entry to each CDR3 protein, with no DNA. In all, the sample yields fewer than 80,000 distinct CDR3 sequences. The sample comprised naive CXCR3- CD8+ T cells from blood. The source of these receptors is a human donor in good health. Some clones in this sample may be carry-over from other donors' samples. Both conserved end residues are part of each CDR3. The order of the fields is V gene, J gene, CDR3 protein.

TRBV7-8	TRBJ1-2	CASSLEDSARYGYTF
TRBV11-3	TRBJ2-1	CASSLGGTEGHEQFF
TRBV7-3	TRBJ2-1	CASSLMDSPRDEQFF
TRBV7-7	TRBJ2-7	CASSLARGEQYF
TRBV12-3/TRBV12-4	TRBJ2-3	CASSLLDSTTDTQYF
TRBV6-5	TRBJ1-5	CASSPSGPLNQPQHF
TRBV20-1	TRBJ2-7	CSARELDEAGLYEQYF
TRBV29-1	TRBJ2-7	CSVDWQVYEQYF
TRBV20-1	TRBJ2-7	CSARDLGTEYGEQYF
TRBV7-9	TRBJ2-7	CASSNSAGLAAPSYEQYF
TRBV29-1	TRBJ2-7	CSVRQDGTYEQYF
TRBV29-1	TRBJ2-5	CSVEGWGFRKETQYF
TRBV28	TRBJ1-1	CASSWSTGVTEAFF
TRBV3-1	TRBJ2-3	CASSIGDRGHTDTQYF
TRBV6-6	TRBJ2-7	CASSYSPAGQKPYEQYF
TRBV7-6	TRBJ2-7	CASSQAGGHEQYF
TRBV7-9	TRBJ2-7	CASGDQSSYEQYF
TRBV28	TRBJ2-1	CASSLFASGSWPYNEQFF
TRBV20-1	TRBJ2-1	CSARGFKALYNEQFF
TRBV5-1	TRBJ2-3	CASSLDARTDTQYF
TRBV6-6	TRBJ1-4	CASTRGFNEKLFF
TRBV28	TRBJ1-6	CASSKSSYNSPLHF